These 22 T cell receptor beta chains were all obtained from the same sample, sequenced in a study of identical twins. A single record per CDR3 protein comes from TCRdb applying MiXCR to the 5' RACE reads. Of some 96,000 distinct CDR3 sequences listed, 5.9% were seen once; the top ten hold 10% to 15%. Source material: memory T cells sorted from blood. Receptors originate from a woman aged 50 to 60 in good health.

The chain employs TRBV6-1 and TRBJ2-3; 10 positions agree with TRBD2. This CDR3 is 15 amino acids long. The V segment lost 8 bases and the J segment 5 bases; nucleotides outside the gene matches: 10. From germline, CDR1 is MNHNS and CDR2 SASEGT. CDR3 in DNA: TGTGCCAGCGAGGATAGTTTAGCGGGAGGAGATACGCAGTATTTT. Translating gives CASEDSLAGGDTQYF.

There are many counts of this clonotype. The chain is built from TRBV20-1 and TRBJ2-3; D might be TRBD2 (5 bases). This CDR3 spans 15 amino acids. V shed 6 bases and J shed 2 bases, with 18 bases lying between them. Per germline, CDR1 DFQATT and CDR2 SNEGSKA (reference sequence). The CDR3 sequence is CSALPERMITDTQYF. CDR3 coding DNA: TGCAGTGCCCTGCCCGAGCGGATGATCACAGATACGCAGTATTTT.

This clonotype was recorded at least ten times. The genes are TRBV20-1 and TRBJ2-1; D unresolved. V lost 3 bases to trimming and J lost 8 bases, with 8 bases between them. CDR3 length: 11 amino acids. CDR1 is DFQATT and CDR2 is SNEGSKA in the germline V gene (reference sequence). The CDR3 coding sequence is TGCAGTGCTAGGAGATTAGATGAGCAGTTCTTC. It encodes CSARRLDEQFF.

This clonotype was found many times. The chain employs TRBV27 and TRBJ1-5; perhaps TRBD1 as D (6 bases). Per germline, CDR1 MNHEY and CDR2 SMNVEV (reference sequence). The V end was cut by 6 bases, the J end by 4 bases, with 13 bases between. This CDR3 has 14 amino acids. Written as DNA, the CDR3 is TGTGCCAGCAGCCCACAGGGTAATAATCAGCCCCAGCATTTT. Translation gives CASSPQGNNQPQHF.

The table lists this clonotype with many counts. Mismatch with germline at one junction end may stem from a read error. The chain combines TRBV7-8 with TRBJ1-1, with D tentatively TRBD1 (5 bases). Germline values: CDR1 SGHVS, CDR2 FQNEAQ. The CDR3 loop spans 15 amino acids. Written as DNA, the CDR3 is TGTGCCAGCAGCGTAGCCACGGGGGGGAACACTGAAGCTTTCTTT. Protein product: CASSVATGGNTEAFF.

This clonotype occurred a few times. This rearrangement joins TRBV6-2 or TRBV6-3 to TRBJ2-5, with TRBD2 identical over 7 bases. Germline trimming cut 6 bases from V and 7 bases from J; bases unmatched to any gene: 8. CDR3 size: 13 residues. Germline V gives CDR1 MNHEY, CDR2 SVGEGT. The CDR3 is CASSPSREGTQYF. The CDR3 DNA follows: TGTGCCAGCAGCCCATCTAGGGAGGGGACCCAGTACTTC.

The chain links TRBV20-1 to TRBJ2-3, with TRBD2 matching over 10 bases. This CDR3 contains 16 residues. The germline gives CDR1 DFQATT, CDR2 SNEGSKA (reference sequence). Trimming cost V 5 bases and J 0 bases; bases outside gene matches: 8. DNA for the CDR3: TGCAGTGCTCGTACGACTAGCGGGTTTAGCACAGATACGCAGTATTTT. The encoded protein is CSARTTSGFSTDTQYF.

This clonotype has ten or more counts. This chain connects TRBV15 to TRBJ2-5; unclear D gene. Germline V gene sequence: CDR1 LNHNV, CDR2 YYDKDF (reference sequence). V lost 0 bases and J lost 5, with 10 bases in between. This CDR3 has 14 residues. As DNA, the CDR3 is TGTGCCACCAGCAGAGATCAGGACGGGGAGACCCAGTACTTC. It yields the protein CATSRDQDGETQYF.

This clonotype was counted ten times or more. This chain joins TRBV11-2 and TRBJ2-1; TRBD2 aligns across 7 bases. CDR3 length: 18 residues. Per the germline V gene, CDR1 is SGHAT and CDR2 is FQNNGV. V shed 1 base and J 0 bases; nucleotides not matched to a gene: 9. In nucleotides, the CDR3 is TGTGCCAGCAGCTTAGGGGCTAGCGGCCAAAGCTCCTACAATGAGCAGTTCTTC. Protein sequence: CASSLGASGQSSYNEQFF.

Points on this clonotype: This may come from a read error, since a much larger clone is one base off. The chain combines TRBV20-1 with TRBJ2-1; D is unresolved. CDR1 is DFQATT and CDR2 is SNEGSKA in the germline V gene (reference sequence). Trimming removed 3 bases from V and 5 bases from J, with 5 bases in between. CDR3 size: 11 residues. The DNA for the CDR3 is TGCAGTGCTAGGCATAACAATGAGCAGTTCTTC. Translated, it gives CSARHNNEQFF.

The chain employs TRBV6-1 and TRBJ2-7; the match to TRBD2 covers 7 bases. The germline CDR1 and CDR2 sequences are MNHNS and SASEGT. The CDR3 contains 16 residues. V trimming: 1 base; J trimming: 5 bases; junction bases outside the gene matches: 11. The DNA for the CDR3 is TGTGCCAGCAGTGAAGGCCTGTTTCCAGCGGGAAACGAGCAGTACGTC. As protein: CASSEGLFPAGNEQYV.

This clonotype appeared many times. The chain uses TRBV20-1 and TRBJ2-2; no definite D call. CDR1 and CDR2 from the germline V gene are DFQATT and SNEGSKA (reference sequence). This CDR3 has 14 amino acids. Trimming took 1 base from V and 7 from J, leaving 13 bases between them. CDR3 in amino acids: CSARGSLWGGELFF. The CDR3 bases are TGCAGTGCTAGAGGGTCACTTTGGGGCGGGGAGCTGTTTTTT.

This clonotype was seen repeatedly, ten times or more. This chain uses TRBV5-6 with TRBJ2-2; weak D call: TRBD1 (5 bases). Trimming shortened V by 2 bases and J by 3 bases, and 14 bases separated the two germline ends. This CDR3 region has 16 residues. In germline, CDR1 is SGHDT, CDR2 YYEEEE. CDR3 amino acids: CASSFTRDRDTGELFF. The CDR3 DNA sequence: TGTGCCAGCAGCTTCACCAGGGATAGGGACACCGGGGAGCTGTTTTTT.

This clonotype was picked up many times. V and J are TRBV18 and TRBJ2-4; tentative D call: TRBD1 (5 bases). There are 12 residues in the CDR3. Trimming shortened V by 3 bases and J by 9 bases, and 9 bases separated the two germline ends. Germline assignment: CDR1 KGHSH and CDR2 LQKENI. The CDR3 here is CASSPRAGIQYF. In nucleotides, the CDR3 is TGTGCCAGCTCACCCAGGGCAGGCATTCAGTACTTC.

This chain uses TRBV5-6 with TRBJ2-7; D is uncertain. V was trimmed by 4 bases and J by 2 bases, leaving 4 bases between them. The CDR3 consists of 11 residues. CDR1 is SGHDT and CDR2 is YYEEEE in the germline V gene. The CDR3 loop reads CASSGAYEQYF. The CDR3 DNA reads TGTGCCAGCAGCGGAGCCTACGAGCAGTACTTC.

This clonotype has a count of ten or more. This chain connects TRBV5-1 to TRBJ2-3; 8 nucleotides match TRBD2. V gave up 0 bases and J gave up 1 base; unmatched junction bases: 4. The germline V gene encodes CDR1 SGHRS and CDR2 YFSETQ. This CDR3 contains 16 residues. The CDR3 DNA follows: TGCGCCAGCAGCTTGGCCGCACTAGCGGGCACAGATACGCAGTATTTT. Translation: CASSLAALAGTDTQYF.

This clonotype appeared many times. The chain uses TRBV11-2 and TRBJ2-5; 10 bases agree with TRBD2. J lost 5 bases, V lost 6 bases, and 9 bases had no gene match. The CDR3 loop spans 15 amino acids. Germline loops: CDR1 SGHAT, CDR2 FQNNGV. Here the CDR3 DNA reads TGTGCCAGCAGTCGCGAACTAGCGGGATGGGAGACCCAGTACTTC. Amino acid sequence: CASSRELAGWETQYF.

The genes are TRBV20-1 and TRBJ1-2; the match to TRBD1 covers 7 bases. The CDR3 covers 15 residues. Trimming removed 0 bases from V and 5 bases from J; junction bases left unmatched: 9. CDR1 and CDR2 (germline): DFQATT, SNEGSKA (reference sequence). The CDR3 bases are TGCAGTGCTAGAGATTTGCAGGGGGGTTCATATGGCTACACCTTC. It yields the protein CSARDLQGGSYGYTF.

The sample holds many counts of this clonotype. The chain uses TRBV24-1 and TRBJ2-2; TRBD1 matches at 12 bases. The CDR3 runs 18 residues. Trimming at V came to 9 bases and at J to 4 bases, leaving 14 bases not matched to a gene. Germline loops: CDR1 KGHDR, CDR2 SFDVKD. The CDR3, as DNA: TGTGCCACCCTACCACACCGGGACAGGGGGCGCCGCACCGGGGAGCTGTTTTTT. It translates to CATLPHRDRGRRTGELFF.

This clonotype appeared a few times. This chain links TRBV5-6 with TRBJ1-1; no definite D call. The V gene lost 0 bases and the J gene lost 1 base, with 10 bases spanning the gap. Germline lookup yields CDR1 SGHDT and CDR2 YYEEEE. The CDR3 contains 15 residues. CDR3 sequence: CASSLGAQGNTEAFF. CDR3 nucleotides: TGTGCCAGCAGCTTGGGGGCCCAAGGGAACACTGAAGCTTTCTTT.

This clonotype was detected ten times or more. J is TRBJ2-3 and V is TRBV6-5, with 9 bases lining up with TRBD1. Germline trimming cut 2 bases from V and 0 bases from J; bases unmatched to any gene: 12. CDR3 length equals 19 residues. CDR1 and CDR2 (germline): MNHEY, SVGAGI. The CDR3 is CASSYAGQGFHHSTDTQYF. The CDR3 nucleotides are TGTGCCAGCAGTTACGCGGGACAGGGATTTCACCATAGCACAGATACGCAGTATTTT.

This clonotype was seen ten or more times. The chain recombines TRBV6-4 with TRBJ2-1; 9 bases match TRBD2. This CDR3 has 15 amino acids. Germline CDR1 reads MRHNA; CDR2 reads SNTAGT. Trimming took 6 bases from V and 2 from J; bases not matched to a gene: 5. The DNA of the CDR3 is TGTGCCAGCAGCCGACTAGCGGAACCCTACAATGAGCAGTTCTTC. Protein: CASSRLAEPYNEQFF.